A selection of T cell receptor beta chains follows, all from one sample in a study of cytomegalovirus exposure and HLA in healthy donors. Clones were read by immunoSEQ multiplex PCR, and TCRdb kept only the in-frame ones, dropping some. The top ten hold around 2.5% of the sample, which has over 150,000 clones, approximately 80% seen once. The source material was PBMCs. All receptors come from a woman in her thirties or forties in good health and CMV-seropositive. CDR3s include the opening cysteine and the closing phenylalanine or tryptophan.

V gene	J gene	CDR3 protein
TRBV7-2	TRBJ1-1	CASSLRGPPNTEAFF
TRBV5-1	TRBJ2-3	CASSLGASGSTDTQYF
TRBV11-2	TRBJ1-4	CASSLVIATNEKLFF
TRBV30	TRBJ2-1	CAWSGTGLAGGWNEQFF
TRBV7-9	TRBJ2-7	CASSRKTSGRERYEQYF
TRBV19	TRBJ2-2	CASSIWLAGGTNTGELFF
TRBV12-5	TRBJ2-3	CASGSLDRFTDTQYF
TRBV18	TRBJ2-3	CASSPPGTGATDTQYF
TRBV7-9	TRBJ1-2	CSSSREGARGYTF
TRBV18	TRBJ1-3	CASSPNRGPGNTIYF
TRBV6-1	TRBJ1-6	CASSESPTASPLHF
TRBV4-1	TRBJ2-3	CASSQAVLASTDTQYF
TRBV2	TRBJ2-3	CASSPSGGAGDTQYF
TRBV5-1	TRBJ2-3	CASSQTGLAGGPDTQYF
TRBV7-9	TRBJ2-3	CASSRRTSGGTDTQYF
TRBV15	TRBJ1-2	CATSRDRTGGGYTF
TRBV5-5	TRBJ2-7	CASSLDLGTAVGEQYF
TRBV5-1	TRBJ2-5	CASSLGQGQETQYF
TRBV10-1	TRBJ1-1	CASMDRENTEAFF
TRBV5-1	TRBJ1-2	CASSQDTSGYGYTF
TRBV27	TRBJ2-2	CASSMLAGVDTGELFF
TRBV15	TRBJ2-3	CATSIGTASTDTQYF
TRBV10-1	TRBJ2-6	CASSESTGGGANVLTF
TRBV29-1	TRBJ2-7	CSGQGAREQYF
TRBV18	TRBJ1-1	CASSPPPGSNTEAFF
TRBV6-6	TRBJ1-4	CASSLQGADEKLFF
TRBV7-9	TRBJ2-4	CASSDIRILAKNIQYF
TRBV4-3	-	CASSQDPGRGAYEQYF
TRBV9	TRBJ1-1	CASSVGTGGVAEAFF
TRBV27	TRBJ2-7	CASSSYYEQYF
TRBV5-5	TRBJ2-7	CASSLSIGGGYEQYF
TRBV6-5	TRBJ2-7	CASSYSGQGYEQYF
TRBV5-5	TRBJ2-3	CASSSLAGRTDTQYF
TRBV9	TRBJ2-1	CASSVGGLNEQFF
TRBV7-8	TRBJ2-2	CASSLIQGGGELFF
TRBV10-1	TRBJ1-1	CASRPGTGGLGTEAFF
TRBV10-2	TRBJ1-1	CASSEPPQDTNTEAFF
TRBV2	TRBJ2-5	CASSEGSRQGNPYF
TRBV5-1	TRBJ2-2	CASSPPTLTGELFF
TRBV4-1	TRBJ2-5	CASSQTDRGLGETQYF
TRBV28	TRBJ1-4	CASSLGGSSFEKLFF
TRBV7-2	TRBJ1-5	CASSSTQNQPQHF
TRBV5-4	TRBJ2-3	CASSLRAGADTQYF
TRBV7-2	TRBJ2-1	CASSLGTSGYNEQFF
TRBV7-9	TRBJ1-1	CSSSFPTTMSEEAFF
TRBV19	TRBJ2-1	CASSREVFPPRGQFF
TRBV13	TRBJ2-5	CASSLVAGTAQETQYF
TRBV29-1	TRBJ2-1	CSVPLLAAYNEQFF
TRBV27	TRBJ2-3	CASSARLAGRGGNTQYF
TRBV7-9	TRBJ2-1	CASSLSWTGQLTNEQFF
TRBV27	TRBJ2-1	CASSLGTPTYNEQFF